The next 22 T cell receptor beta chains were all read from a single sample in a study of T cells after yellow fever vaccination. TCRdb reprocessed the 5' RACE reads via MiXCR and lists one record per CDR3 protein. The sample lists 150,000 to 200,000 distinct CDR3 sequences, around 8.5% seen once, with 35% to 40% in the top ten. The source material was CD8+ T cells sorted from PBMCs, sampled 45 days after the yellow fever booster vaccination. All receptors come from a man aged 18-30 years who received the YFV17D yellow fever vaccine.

CDR3: CASSTLTGLGVTDTQYF. Written as DNA, the CDR3 is TGTGCCAGCAGCACCCTGACAGGGCTGGGGGTCACAGATACGCAGTATTTT. The chain joins TRBV5-6 to TRBJ2-3, with 7 bases that match TRBD1. The trim removed 4 bases at V and 2 bases at J, leaving 13 bases unmatched. CDR1 SGHDT and CDR2 YYEEEE come from the germline V gene. The CDR3 extends over 17 amino acids.

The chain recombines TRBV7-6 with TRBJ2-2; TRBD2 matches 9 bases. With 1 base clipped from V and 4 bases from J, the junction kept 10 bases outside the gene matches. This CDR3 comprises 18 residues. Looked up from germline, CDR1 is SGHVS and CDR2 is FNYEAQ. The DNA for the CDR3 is TGTGCCAGCAGCTTAGATTTTTTGGCTAGCGGGGCCACCGGGGAGCTGTTTTTT. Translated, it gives CASSLDFLASGATGELFF.

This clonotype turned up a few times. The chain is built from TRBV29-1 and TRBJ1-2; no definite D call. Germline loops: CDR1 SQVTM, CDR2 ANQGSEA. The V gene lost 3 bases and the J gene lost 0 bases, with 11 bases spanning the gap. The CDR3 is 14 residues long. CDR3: CSVDSGEANYGYTF. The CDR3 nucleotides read TGCAGCGTTGACTCAGGCGAAGCTAACTATGGCTACACCTTC.

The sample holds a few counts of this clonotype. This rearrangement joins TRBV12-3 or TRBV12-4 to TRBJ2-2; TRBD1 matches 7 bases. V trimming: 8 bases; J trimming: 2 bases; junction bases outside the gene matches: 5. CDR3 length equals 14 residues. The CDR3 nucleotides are TGTGCCAGCGAAGGGGACAGCAACACCGGGGAGCTGTTTTTT. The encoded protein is CASEGDSNTGELFF.

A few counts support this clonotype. CDR3: CASSSRQGNSPLHF. The CDR3 DNA sequence: TGTGCCAGCAGCTCCCGACAGGGGAATTCACCCCTCCACTTT. This chain links TRBV27 with TRBJ1-6, with 8 bases identical to TRBD1. This CDR3 is built from 14 residues. V lost 6 bases and J lost 7; bases outside the gene matches: 5. Per the germline V gene, CDR1 is MNHEY and CDR2 is SMNVEV (reference sequence).

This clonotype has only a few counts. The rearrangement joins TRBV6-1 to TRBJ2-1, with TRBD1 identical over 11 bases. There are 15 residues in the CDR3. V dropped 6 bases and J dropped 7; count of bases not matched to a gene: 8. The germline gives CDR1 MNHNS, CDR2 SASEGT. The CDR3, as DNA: TGTGCCAGCAGAGCCGGGACAGGGGGGATAAATGAGCAGTTCTTC. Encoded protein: CASRAGTGGINEQFF.

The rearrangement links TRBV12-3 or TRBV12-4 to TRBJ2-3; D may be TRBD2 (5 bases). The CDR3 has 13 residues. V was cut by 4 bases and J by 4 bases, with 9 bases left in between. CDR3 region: CASSSPGADTQYF. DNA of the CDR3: TGTGCCAGCAGTTCCCCCGGGGCAGATACGCAGTATTTT.

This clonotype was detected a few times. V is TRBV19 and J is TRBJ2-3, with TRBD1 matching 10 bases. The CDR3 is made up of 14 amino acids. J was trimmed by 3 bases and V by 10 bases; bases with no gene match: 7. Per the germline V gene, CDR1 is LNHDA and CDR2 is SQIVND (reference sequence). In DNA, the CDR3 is TGTGCCACCTCGGACAGGGGGTTGACAGATACGCAGTATTTT. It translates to CATSDRGLTDTQYF.

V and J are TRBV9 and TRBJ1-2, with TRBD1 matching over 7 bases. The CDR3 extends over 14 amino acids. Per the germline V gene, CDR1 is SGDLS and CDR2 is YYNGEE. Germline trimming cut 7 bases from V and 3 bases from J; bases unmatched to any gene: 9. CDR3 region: CASGGGGDDYGYTF. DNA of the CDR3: TGTGCCAGCGGAGGGGGCGGGGATGACTATGGCTACACCTTC.

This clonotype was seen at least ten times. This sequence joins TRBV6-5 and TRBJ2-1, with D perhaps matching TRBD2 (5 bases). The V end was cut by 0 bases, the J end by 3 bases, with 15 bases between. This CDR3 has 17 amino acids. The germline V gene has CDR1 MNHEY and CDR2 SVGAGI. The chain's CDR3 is CASSYSYPPGSYNEQFF. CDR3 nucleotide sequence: TGTGCCAGCAGTTACTCGTACCCTCCGGGGAGCTACAATGAGCAGTTCTTC.

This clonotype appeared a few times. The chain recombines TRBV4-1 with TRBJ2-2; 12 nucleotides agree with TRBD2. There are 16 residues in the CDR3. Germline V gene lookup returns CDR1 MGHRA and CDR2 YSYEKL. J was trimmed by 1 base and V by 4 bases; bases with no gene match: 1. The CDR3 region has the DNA TGCGCCAGCAGCCGACTAGCGGGGGAGAACACCGGGGAGCTGTTTTTT. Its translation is CASSRLAGENTGELFF.

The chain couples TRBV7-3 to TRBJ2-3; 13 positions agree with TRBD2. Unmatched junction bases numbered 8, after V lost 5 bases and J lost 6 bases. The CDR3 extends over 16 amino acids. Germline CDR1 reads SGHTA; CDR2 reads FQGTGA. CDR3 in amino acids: CASSPTSGGAADTQYF. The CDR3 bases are TGTGCCAGCAGCCCTACTAGCGGGGGGGCCGCCGATACGCAGTATTTT.

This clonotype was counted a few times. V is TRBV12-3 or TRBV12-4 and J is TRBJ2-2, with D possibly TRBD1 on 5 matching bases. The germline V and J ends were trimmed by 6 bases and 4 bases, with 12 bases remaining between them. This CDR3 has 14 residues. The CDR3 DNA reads TGTGCCAGCAGCCTAGGGGCTCTCACCGGGGAGCTGTTTTTT. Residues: CASSLGALTGELFF.

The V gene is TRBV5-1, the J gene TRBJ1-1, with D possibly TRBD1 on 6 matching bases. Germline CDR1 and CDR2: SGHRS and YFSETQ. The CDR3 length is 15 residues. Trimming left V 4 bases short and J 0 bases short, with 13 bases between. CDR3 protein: CASSASTGLNTEAFF. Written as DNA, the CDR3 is TGCGCCAGCAGCGCCTCTACAGGGTTGAACACTGAAGCTTTCTTT.

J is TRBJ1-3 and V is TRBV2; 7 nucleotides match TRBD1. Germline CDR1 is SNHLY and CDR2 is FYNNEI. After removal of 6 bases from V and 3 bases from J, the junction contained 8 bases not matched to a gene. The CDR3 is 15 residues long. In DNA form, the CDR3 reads TGTGCCAGCAGGAGGGACAGCCTTAATGGAAACACCATATATTTT. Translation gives CASRRDSLNGNTIYF.

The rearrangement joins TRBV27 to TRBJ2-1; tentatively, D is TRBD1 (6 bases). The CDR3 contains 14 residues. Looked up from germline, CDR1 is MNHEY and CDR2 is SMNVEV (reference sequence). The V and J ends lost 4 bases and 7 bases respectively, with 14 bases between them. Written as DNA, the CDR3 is TGTGCCAGCAGTTGGGGGCATCTCGGGAATGAGCAGTTCTTC. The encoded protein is CASSWGHLGNEQFF.

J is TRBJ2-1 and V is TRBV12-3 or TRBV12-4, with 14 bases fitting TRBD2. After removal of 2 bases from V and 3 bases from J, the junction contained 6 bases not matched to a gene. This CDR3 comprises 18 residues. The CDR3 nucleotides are TGTGCCAGCAGTTTACCCCGACTAGCGGGGGGGCTCTACAATGAGCAGTTCTTC. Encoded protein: CASSLPRLAGGLYNEQFF.

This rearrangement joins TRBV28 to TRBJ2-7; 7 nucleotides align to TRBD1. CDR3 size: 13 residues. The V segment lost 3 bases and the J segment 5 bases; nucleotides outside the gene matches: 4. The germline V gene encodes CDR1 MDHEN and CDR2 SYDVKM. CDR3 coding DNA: TGTGCCAGCAGTTTCCGGACAGGTGACGAGCAGTACGTC. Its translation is CASSFRTGDEQYV.

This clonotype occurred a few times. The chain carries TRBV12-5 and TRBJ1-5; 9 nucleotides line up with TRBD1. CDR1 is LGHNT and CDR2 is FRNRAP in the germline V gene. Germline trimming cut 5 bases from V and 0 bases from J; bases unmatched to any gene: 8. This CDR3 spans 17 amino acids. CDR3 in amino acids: CASGESDRGHSNQPQHF. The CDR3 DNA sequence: TGTGCTAGTGGTGAGTCGGACAGGGGCCATAGCAATCAGCCCCAGCATTTT.

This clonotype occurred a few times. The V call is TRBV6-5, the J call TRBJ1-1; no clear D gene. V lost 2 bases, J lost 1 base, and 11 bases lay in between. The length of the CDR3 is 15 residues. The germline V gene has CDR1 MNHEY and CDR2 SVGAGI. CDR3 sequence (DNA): TGTGCCAGCAGTTACAGCCCAAGTGGGAACACTGAAGCTTTCTTT. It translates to CASSYSPSGNTEAFF.

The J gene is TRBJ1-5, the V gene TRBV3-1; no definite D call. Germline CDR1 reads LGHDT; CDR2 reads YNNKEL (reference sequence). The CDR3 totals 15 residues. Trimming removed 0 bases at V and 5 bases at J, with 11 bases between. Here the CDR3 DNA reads TGTGCCAGCAGCCAAGATTTAAGGGTCCATCAGCCCCAGCATTTT. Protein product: CASSQDLRVHQPQHF.

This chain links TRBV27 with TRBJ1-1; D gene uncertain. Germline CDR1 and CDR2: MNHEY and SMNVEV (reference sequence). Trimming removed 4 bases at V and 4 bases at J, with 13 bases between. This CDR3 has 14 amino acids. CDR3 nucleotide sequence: TGTGCCAGCAGTTCCTACAGTGCTACCACTGAAGCTTTCTTT. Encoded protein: CASSSYSATTEAFF.